These 19 T cell receptor beta chains came from one sample sequenced in a study of T cells in Graves' hyperthyroidism and ophthalmopathy. The CDR3 regions of TCR beta were amplified from RNA transcripts. HTBI primers were employed in a first-round RT-PCR of the TCR CDR3. TCRdb re-called the multiplex PCR reads through MiXCR, storing one row per CDR3 protein. Of around 420,000 distinct CDR3 sequences listed, around 13% were seen once; the top ten hold 5.3%. The sample was blood. The receptors stem from a woman between 18 and 29 years old with Graves' hyperthyroidism.

This clonotype was detected ten times or more. V and J are TRBV18 and TRBJ2-5; D is unclear. CDR3 length equals 13 residues. Per the germline V gene, CDR1 is KGHSH and CDR2 is LQKENI. Trimming took 4 bases from V and 1 from J, leaving 7 bases between them. The CDR3 coding sequence is TGTGCCAGCTCACAGAGGTCCCAAGAGACCCAGTACTTC. Encoded protein: CASSQRSQETQYF.

This clonotype was seen at least ten times. V usage is TRBV7-8 and J usage is TRBJ2-1, with TRBD2 matching 10 bases. After removal of 0 bases from V and 7 bases from J, the junction contained 3 bases not matched to a gene. Per germline, CDR1 SGHVS and CDR2 FQNEAQ. CDR3 length equals 15 residues. CDR3 sequence reads: CASSLAAGGQNEQFF. The CDR3 nucleotides are TGTGCCAGCAGCTTAGCAGCGGGAGGGCAAAATGAGCAGTTCTTC.

In this sample, this clonotype turned up many times. This chain joins TRBV12-3 or TRBV12-4 and TRBJ2-5; 8 nucleotides agree with TRBD2. The CDR3 contains 16 residues. The ends lost 6 bases at V and 2 bases at J; junction bases unmatched: 11. This CDR3 is CASSPGASGHQETQYF. The CDR3 DNA reads TGTGCCAGCAGCCCGGGTGCTAGCGGGCATCAAGAGACCCAGTACTTC.

Notes on this clonotype: Just one base apart from a much larger clone, this may be a read error. V and J are TRBV12-3 or TRBV12-4 and TRBJ2-1, with D hard to call. The J call is in doubt because the DNA end fits TRBJ2-7 better. CDR3 length: 12 amino acids. For the CDR3, the DNA is TGTGCCGGCAGTCCCGCCGTTGGTGAGCAGTACTTC. The encoded protein is CAGSPAVGEQYF.

Many counts were recorded for this clonotype. V and J are TRBV7-9 and TRBJ2-1, with D perhaps TRBD1 or TRBD2 (5 bases each). With 5 bases removed from V and 12 bases from J, the gap between germline ends came to 14 bases. Germline lookup yields CDR1 SEHNR and CDR2 FQNEAQ (reference sequence). This CDR3 has 12 residues. As DNA, the CDR3 is TGTGCCAGCAGCCGGGACGGGGCAGCGCAGTTCTTC. Translating gives CASSRDGAAQFF. Together with reference TRBV7-9 and TRBJ2-1, the CDR3 gives the full variable domain: DTGVSQNPRHKITKRGQNVTFRCDPISEHNRLYWYRQTLGQGPEFLTYFQNEAQLEKSRLLSDRFSAERPKGSFSTLEIQRTEQGDSAMYLCASSRDGAAQFFGPGTRLTVL.

This clonotype was seen a handful of times. Here the CDR3 DNA reads TGCAGTGCTTTCCAGGGGAACACTGAAGCTTTCTTT. The encoded protein is CSAFQGNTEAFF. J is TRBJ1-1 and V is TRBV20-1, with a possible D match to TRBD1 (5 bases). Per germline, CDR1 DFQATT and CDR2 SNEGSKA (reference sequence). The ends were cut back, 5 bases at V and 1 base at J, with 8 bases in the middle. The CDR3 is 12 amino acids.

Ten or more counts support this clonotype. The genes are TRBV12-3 or TRBV12-4 and TRBJ2-5; 8 nucleotides line up with TRBD1. Trimming at V came to 5 bases and at J to 5 bases, leaving 10 bases not matched to a gene. CDR3 length: 15 amino acids. The CDR3 region has the DNA TGTGCCAGCAGTGGGAGCCGGACAGGGCACGAGACCCAGTACTTC. Encoded protein: CASSGSRTGHETQYF.

Turning to this clonotype: This may be a read error, as it is one base from a much larger clone. The chain has TRBV30 and TRBJ1-1, with D possibly being TRBD1 (5 bases). The CDR3 spans 10 residues. CDR1 is GTSNPN and CDR2 is SVGIG in the germline V gene (reference sequence). The CDR3 loop is CVWMRGAAFF. The CDR3 DNA reads as TGTGTCTGGATGAGAGGGGCAGCTTTCTTT.

There are a few counts of this clonotype. The genes are TRBV4-3 and TRBJ2-3; no clear D. The CDR3 sequence is 15 residues long. The V gene lost 1 base and the J gene lost 0 bases, with 8 bases spanning the gap. Germline V gene data show CDR1 as LGHNA and CDR2 as YSLEER. This CDR3 reads CASSQATTSTDTQYF. CDR3 bases: TGCGCCAGCAGCCAAGCGACAACTAGCACAGATACGCAGTATTTT.

In its sample, this clonotype was seen many times. The chain is built from TRBV3-1 and TRBJ1-1; the D is unclear. CDR3 length equals 13 residues. V gave up 1 base and J gave up 0 bases, with 3 bases separating them. Germline assignment: CDR1 LGHDT and CDR2 YNNKEL (reference sequence). The CDR3 DNA follows: TGTGCCAGCAGCCAAGTAGTGAACACTGAAGCTTTCTTT. It translates to CASSQVVNTEAFF.

The rearrangement uses TRBV20-1 and TRBJ1-2, with TRBD1 matching 7 bases. There are 14 residues in the CDR3. Germline V gene sequence: CDR1 DFQATT, CDR2 SNEGSKA (reference sequence). J gave up 4 bases and V 5 bases, and 10 bases lay outside the gene matches. In nucleotides, the CDR3 is TGCAGTGCTGGCGGCGGACAGGACTTCTATGGCTACACCTTC. Amino acid sequence: CSAGGGQDFYGYTF.

This clonotype came up many times. The chain couples TRBV12-3 or TRBV12-4 to TRBJ2-7; 7 bases line up with TRBD1. V was clipped by 5 bases and J by 8 bases; unmatched bases: 3. This CDR3 is 11 amino acids long. CDR3 DNA sequence: TGTGCCAGCAGTCAGGACAGGAAGCAGTACTTC. Encoded protein: CASSQDRKQYF.

This clonotype was seen a handful of times. The chain links TRBV6-1 to TRBJ2-2, with TRBD2 as a possible D gene (5 bases). The CDR3 is 13 residues long. Germline V CDR1 and CDR2: MNHNS, SASEGT. The V and J ends lost 7 bases and 6 bases respectively, with 12 bases between them. CDR3 protein: CASTGSEAGELFF. The CDR3 DNA is TGTGCCAGCACAGGTTCGGAGGCCGGGGAGCTGTTTTTT.

In this sample, this clonotype turned up a few times. The chain links TRBV19 to TRBJ2-2, with 8 bases that match TRBD1. Germline trimming cut 8 bases from V and 5 bases from J; bases unmatched to any gene: 4. This CDR3 comprises 13 residues. CDR1 LNHDA and CDR2 SQIVND come from the germline V gene (reference sequence). CDR3 amino acids: CASRDRQTGELFF. The DNA of the CDR3 is TGTGCCAGTCGGGACAGGCAAACCGGGGAGCTGTTTTTT.

Only a few counts were recorded for this clonotype. CDR3 in DNA: TGCGCCAGCAGCCGACAGTTACAGGGGATGGGACAGCCCCAGCATTTT. This translates into CASSRQLQGMGQPQHF. The chain couples TRBV4-1 to TRBJ1-5; 7 bases are a match to TRBD1. The CDR3 runs to 16 residues. Germline lookup yields CDR1 MGHRA and CDR2 YSYEKL. Unmatched junction bases numbered 13, after V lost 4 bases and J lost 7 bases.

In its sample, this clonotype was seen many times. This chain connects TRBV28 to TRBJ2-2; TRBD2 aligns across 13 bases. The CDR3 has 17 residues. The V gene's germline CDR1 is MDHEN and CDR2 SYDVKM. After removal of 5 bases from V and 4 bases from J, the junction contained 7 bases not matched to a gene. CDR3 in DNA: TGTGCCAGCAGTCCATCGGGACTAGCGGGGATCACCGGGGAGCTGTTTTTT. It is translated as CASSPSGLAGITGELFF.

This clonotype has at least ten counts. The chain has TRBV6-2 or TRBV6-3 and TRBJ2-7; D assignment may be TRBD1 or TRBD2 (6 bases each). V lost 6 bases and J 2 bases, leaving 11 bases between the germline ends. CDR3 size: 13 residues. CDR1 is MNHEY and CDR2 is SVGEGT in the germline V gene. Here the CDR3 reads CASSPRGPYEQYF. CDR3 sequence (DNA): TGTGCCAGCAGCCCTCGGGGGCCCTACGAGCAGTACTTC.

The rearrangement uses TRBV2 and TRBJ2-6; weak D call: TRBD1 (5 bases). The CDR3 has 16 residues. Trimming removed 4 bases at V and 0 bases at J, with 10 bases between. Looked up from germline, CDR1 is SNHLY and CDR2 is FYNNEI. The CDR3, as DNA: TGTGCCAGCAGTGGGGGCGCAAGCTCTGGGGCCAACGTCCTGACTTTC. It encodes CASSGGASSGANVLTF.

This clonotype appeared many times. The genes are TRBV2 and TRBJ1-5; 7 bases fit TRBD1. This CDR3 spans 16 amino acids. Losses at the gene ends were 5 bases for V and 0 bases for J; bases not matched to a gene: 7. Germline CDR1 is SNHLY and CDR2 is FYNNEI. CDR3 amino acids: CASSMDRRISNQPQHF. The DNA for the CDR3 is TGTGCCAGCAGTATGGACAGGAGAATTAGCAATCAGCCCCAGCATTTT.